The TCR beta chain under discussion was sequenced for a study of cytomegalovirus exposure and HLA in healthy donors. Germline V CDR1 and CDR2: MNHEY, SVGAGI. J lost 1 base, V lost 3 bases, and 7 bases had no gene match. This CDR3 has 16 amino acids. The PCR used 60 Vbeta and 13 Jbeta primers. Using immunoSEQ multiplex PCR, the repertoire was profiled, and TCRdb retains in-frame clones only, with some absent. The sample data list about 99,000 clones. This clonotype was sampled from a man in his forties in good health and CMV-seronegative. Sequencing was done on a sample of PBMCs. This chain links TRBV6-5 with TRBJ2-7, with 9 bases that match TRBD1. The CDR3 DNA sequence: TGTGCCAGCAGTTATTCTATGACAGGGGGATCCTACGAGCAGTACTTC. This codes for CASSYSMTGGSYEQYF.